This TCR beta chain was obtained from a study of T cells in Graves' hyperthyroidism and ophthalmopathy. For this clonotype: The antigen is not known.

Regarding the study as a whole: Classification by a 13 V-J model distinguished ophthalmopathy from stable hyperthyroidism.

The V gene lost 3 bases and the J gene lost 4 bases, with 14 bases spanning the gap. CDR3 length equals 15 residues. Germline-derived CDR1 and CDR2 are LNHNV and YYDKDF (reference sequence). Stable Graves' hyperthyroidism meant no ophthalmopathy progression within 18 months. Amplification targeted TCR beta CDR3 regions from RNA transcripts. RT-PCR in the first round (using the HTBI primer set) targeted the TCR CDR3. One entry per CDR3 protein results from TCRdb running MiXCR on the multiplex PCR reads. The data hold hundreds of thousands of distinct CDR3 sequences, with about two fifths observed a single time.

The TCR comes from a man aged 18 to 30 with Graves' hyperthyroidism. The chain carries TRBV15 and TRBJ2-3; D possibly corresponds to TRBD2 (6 bases). Sequencing was carried out using blood. The CDR3 nucleotides are TGTGCCACCAGCAGTAGCGGCTCCTGGGCAGATACGCAGTATTTT. Amino acid sequence: CATSSSGSWADTQYF. Full variable domain (missing parts from reference TRBV15 and TRBJ2-3): DAMVIQNPRYQVTQFGKPVTLSCSQTLNHNVMYWYQQKSSQAPKLLFHYYDKDFNNEADTPDNFQSRRPNTSFCFLDIRSPGLGDTAMYLCATSSSGSWADTQYFGPGTRLTVL.